These T cell receptor beta chains were read from a single sample in a study of PD-L1 blockade in urothelial cancer. Method: immunoSEQ multiplex PCR; TCRdb's copy keeps in-frame clones and lacks some. The sample carries about 110,000 clones, 70% to 85% recorded once. This sample comprised PBMCs, obtained around atezolizumab (anti-PD-L1) treatment. Source of these receptors: a man in his forties or fifties with urothelial cancer. CDR3s include the opening cysteine and the closing phenylalanine or tryptophan. Each record gives: J gene, V gene, CDR3 protein.

J: TRBJ2-1; V: TRBV7-2; CDR3: CASSLEGAIEQFF
J: TRBJ1-6; V: TRBV16; CDR3: CASSQNNNSPLHF
J: TRBJ1-1; V: TRBV28; CDR3: CASRGGVPEAFF
J: TRBJ1-4; V: TRBV5-1; CDR3: CASSSSGGGEKLFF
J: TRBJ2-1; V: TRBV5-1; CDR3: CASSSNRMTDSYNEQFF
J: TRBJ2-1; V: TRBV19; CDR3: CASSVIAGGPHNEQFF
J: TRBJ1-5; V: TRBV2; CDR3: CASSDYRGSNQPQHF
J: TRBJ1-5; V: TRBV19; CDR3: CASTQPHIGQTGNQPQHF
J: TRBJ2-3; V: TRBV28; CDR3: CASSRGGLAGTDTQYF
J: TRBJ2-1; V: TRBV15; CDR3: CATSRDKGTGRSNEQFF
J: TRBJ2-3; V: TRBV7-9; CDR3: CASSLVGANTQYF
J: TRBJ2-5; V: TRBV20-1; CDR3: CSAQQETQYF
J: TRBJ1-4; V: TRBV5-1; CDR3: CASSLGGPNEKLFF
J: TRBJ2-3; V: TRBV14; CDR3: CASSRGGLGTQYF
J: TRBJ2-5; V: TRBV7-2; CDR3: CASSGTGEETQYF
J: TRBJ2-6; V: TRBV19; CDR3: CASSMGFSGANVLTF
J: TRBJ2-7; V: TRBV7-2; CDR3: CASSYNDRGGLVWEQYF
J: TRBJ1-5; V: TRBV30; CDR3: CAWSNNRGEQPQHF
J: TRBJ2-3; V: TRBV19; CDR3: CASSIGREDTQYF
J: TRBJ2-1; V: TRBV7-2; CDR3: CASSLFSGSYNEQFF
J: TRBJ1-2; V: TRBV19; CDR3: CASISGQGRYDGYTF
J: TRBJ1-5; V: TRBV7-6; CDR3: CASSPGRGALYSNQPQHF
J: TRBJ2-7; V: TRBV28; CDR3: CASSSSSYEQYF
J: TRBJ2-5; V: TRBV27; CDR3: CASSNLPGEGETQYF
J: TRBJ1-5; V: TRBV15; CDR3: CATSRDRNSFNQPQHF
J: TRBJ2-1; V: TRBV5-4; CDR3: CASSRGTSGASSYNEQFF
J: TRBJ2-2; V: TRBV7-8; CDR3: CASSPTDRGGTGELFF
J: TRBJ1-5; V: TRBV2; CDR3: CASSATGVNQPQHF
J: TRBJ2-2; V: TRBV7-3; CDR3: CASSSWGAGGSPLNTGELFF
J: TRBJ1-1; V: TRBV15; CDR3: CATSPRLGGTEAFF
J: TRBJ1-5; V: TRBV10-2; CDR3: CASSQGDQPQHF
J: TRBJ2-1; V: TRBV11-2; CDR3: CASTRDMSSYNEQFF
J: TRBJ2-1; V: TRBV19; CDR3: CASGHTGTPYNEQFF
J: TRBJ1-1; V: TRBV19; CDR3: CASSTRLTGLNTEAFF
J: TRBJ2-1; V: TRBV25-1; CDR3: CASSETDRYNEQFF
J: TRBJ2-7; V: TRBV30; CDR3: CAWRWTGGTGEQYF
J: TRBJ2-1; V: TRBV7-2; CDR3: CASSLAIAGVRNEQFF
J: TRBJ2-2; V: TRBV27; CDR3: CASSLSIRGTLNTGELFF
J: TRBJ1-4; V: TRBV5-6; CDR3: CASSQDRGSTNEKLFF
J: TRBJ2-4; V: TRBV21-1; CDR3: CASSNRGGGAENIQYF
J: TRBJ1-4; V: TRBV6-1; CDR3: CASSTGGTNEKLFF
J: TRBJ2-3; V: TRBV28; CDR3: CASSLYRGYGTQYF
J: TRBJ1-1; V: TRBV19; CDR3: CASSRERETEAFF
J: TRBJ2-3; V: TRBV19; CDR3: CASSIRLAGKSTDTQYF
J: TRBJ2-1; V: TRBV5-1; CDR3: CASGQTSGSYNEQFF
J: TRBJ1-1; V: TRBV19; CDR3: CATSLRGTEAFF
J: TRBJ2-1; V: TRBV9; CDR3: CASSARSYNEQFF
J: TRBJ1-2; V: TRBV28; CDR3: CASSPTGEGGYGYTF
J: TRBJ1-6; V: TRBV6-5; CDR3: CASSYGQGYNSPLHF
J: TRBJ1-1; V: TRBV29-1; CDR3: CSGGQPNTEAFF
J: TRBJ2-5; V: TRBV7-5; CDR3: CARATGGGSSWETQYF
J: TRBJ2-1; V: TRBV7-3; CDR3: CASSPGLDYNEQFF
J: TRBJ1-6; V: TRBV2; CDR3: CASMSDRGGNSPLHF
J: TRBJ1-1; V: TRBV25-1; CDR3: CASSPRAGNTEAFF